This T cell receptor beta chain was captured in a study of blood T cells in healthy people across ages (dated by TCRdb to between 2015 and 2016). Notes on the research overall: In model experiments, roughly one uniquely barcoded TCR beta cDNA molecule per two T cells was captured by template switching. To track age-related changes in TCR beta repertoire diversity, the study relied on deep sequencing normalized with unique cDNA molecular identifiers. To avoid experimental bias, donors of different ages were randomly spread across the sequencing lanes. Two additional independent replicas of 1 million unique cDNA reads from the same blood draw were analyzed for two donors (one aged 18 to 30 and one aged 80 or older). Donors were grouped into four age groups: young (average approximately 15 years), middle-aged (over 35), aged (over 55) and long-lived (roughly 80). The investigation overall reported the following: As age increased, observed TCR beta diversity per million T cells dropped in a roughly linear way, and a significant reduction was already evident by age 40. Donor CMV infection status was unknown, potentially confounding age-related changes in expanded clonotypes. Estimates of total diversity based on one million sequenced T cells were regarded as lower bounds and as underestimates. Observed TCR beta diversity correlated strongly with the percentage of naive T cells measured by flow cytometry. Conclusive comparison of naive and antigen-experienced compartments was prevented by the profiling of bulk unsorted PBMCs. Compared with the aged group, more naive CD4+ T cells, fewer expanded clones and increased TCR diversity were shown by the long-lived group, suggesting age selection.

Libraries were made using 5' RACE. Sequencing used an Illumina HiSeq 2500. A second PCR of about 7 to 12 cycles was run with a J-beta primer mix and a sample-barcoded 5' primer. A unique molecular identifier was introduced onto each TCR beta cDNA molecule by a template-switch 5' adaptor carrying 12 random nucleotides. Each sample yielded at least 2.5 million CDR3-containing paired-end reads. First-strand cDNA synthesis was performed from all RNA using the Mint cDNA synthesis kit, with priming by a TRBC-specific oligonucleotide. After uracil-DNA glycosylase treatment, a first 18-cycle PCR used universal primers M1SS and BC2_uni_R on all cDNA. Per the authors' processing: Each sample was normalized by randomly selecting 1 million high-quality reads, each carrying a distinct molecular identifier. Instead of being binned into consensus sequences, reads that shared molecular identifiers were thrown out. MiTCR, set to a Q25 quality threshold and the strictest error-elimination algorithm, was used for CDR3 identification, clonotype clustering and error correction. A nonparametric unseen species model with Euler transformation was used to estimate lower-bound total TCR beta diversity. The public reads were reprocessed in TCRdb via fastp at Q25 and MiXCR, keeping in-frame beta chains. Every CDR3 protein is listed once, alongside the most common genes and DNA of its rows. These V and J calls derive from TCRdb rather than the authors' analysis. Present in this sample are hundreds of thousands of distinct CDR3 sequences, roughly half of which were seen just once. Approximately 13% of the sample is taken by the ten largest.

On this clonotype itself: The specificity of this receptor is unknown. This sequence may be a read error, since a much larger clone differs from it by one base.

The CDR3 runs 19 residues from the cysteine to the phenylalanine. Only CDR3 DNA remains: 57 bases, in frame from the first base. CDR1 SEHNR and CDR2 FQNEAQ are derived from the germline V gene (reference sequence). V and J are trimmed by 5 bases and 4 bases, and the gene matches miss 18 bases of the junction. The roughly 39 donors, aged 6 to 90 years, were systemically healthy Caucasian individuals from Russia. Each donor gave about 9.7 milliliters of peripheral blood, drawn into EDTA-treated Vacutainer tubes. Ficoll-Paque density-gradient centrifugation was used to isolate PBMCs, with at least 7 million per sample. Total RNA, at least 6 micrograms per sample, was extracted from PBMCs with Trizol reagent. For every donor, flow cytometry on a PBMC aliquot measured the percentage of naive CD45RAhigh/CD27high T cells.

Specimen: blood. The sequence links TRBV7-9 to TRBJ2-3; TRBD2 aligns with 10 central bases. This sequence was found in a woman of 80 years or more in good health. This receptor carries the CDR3 CASSHTSGRAGGDSDTQYF. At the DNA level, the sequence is TGTGCCAGCAGCCACACAAGCGGGAGGGCCGGTGGAGATTCAGATACGCAGTATTTT. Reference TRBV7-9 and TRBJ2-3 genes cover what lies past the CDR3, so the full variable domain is DTGVSQNPRHKITKRGQNVTFRCDPISEHNRLYWYRQTLGQGPEFLTYFQNEAQLEKSRLLSDRFSAERPKGSFSTLEIQRTEQGDSAMYLCASSHTSGRAGGDSDTQYFGPGTRLTVL.